The 27 T cell receptor beta chains in this list originate from one sample, sequenced in a study of technical replicates of blood from four donors. Assay used: immunoSEQ multiplex PCR; TCRdb lists only in-frame clones, some missing. The data hold around 79,000 clones, with 85% to 95% observed a single time. Material for sequencing was T cells isolated from PBMCs. The receptors come from a human donor in good health.

The rearrangement links TRBV4-1 to TRBJ2-7; D call uncertain. Between the trimmed V and J ends, which lost 1 base and 1 base, there was a span of 5 bases. CDR3 length: 13 amino acids. Looked up from germline, CDR1 is MGHRA and CDR2 is YSYEKL. The CDR3 here is CASSQASSYEQYF. CDR3 DNA sequence: TGCGCCAGCAGCCAAGCGTCTTCCTACGAGCAGTACTTC.

The chain carries TRBV5-1 and TRBJ1-2; possible D gene TRBD1, 5 bases. The CDR3 is 13 residues long. V shed 2 bases and J shed 2 bases, with 7 bases lying between them. The V gene's germline CDR1 is SGHRS and CDR2 YFSETQ. For the CDR3, the DNA is TGCGCCAGCAGCTTACAGGTGAACTATGGCTACACCTTC. Its translation: CASSLQVNYGYTF. Full variable domain (outside the CDR3, taken from reference TRBV5-1 and TRBJ1-2): KAGVTQTPRYLIKTRGQQVTLSCSPISGHRSVSWYQQTPGQGLQFLFEYFSETQRNKGNFPGRFSGRQFSNSRSEMNVSTLELGDSALYLCASSLQVNYGYTFGSGTRLTVV.

The chain is built from TRBV29-1 and TRBJ1-2; maybe TRBD1 (6 bases). Per the germline V gene, CDR1 is SQVTM and CDR2 is ANQGSEA. The CDR3 extends over 19 amino acids. V gave up 7 bases and J gave up 3 bases, with 33 bases separating them. CDR3 sequence (DNA): TGCAGCGCCTCAGGAGTACCTCAAGAACAGAGGGGGTTCGACTATGGCTACACCTTC. Protein sequence: CSASGVPQEQRGFDYGYTF.

The chain employs TRBV25-1 and TRBJ2-5; weak D call: TRBD2 (6 bases). Trimming left V 1 base short and J 5 bases short, with 11 bases between. The CDR3 has 14 amino acids. Germline V gene data show CDR1 as MGHDK and CDR2 as SYGVNS. The DNA of the CDR3 is TGTGCCAGCAGTGAATCTCTAGCGTGGGAGACCCAGTACTTC. Residues: CASSESLAWETQYF. Supplemented by reference TRBV25-1 and TRBJ2-5, the full variable domain reads EADIYQTPRYLVIGTGKKITLECSQTMGHDKMYWYQQDPGMELHLIHYSYGVNSTEKGDLSSESTVSRIRTEHFPLTLESARPSHTSQYLCASSESLAWETQYFGPGTRLLVL.

CDR3 amino acids: CASGGDSGETQYF. CDR3 in DNA: TGTGCCAGCGGAGGGGATTCGGGAGAGACCCAGTACTTC. The rearrangement joins TRBV25-1 to TRBJ2-5; D is perhaps TRBD2 (6 bases). Trimming removed 8 bases at V and 4 bases at J, with 14 bases between. The germline CDR1 and CDR2 sequences are MGHDK and SYGVNS. This CDR3 has 13 amino acids.

The V call is TRBV27, the J call TRBJ2-1; D unresolved. CDR1 is MNHEY and CDR2 is SMNVEV in the germline V gene (reference sequence). Trimming pared 2 bases from V and 5 bases from J, leaving 13 bases between. CDR3 length: 15 amino acids. The CDR3 sequence: CASSLRLSKDNEQFF. In DNA form, the CDR3 reads TGTGCCAGCAGTTTAAGACTGTCTAAGGACAATGAGCAGTTCTTC.

The J gene is TRBJ2-7, the V gene TRBV19, with 7 positions matching TRBD1. J was trimmed by 3 bases and V by 6 bases; bases with no gene match: 5. The CDR3 runs 13 residues. CDR1 and CDR2 from the germline V gene are LNHDA and SQIVND (reference sequence). Here the CDR3 DNA reads TGTGCCAGTAGCTCGACAGGGTACTACGAGCAGTACTTC. Its translation is CASSSTGYYEQYF.

J is TRBJ1-5 and V is TRBV27, with 7 bases matching TRBD1. With 8 bases clipped from V and 5 bases from J, the junction kept 6 bases outside the gene matches. This CDR3 has 13 residues. Looked up from germline, CDR1 is MNHEY and CDR2 is SMNVEV (reference sequence). CDR3 region: CASWTGGYQPQHF. The DNA of the CDR3 is TGTGCCAGCTGGACAGGAGGGTATCAGCCCCAGCATTTT.

This rearrangement joins TRBV27 to TRBJ2-1, with 11 bases lining up with TRBD2. The CDR3 covers 12 residues. Germline-derived CDR1 and CDR2 are MNHEY and SMNVEV (reference sequence). The junction had 5 bases not matched to a gene; V was cut back by 9 bases and J by 10 bases. CDR3 coding DNA: TGTGCCAGTCTAGGACTAGCGGGCGAGCAGTTCTTC. Translation gives CASLGLAGEQFF.

The V and J genes are TRBV18 and TRBJ2-1; 7 bases agree with TRBD2. J gave up 3 bases and V 3 bases, and 5 bases lay outside the gene matches. The CDR3 is 15 residues long. Germline CDR1 is KGHSH and CDR2 is LQKENI. CDR3 sequence (DNA): TGTGCCAGCTCACCCGGAGCGGGGATCTACAATGAGCAGTTCTTC. Translated: CASSPGAGIYNEQFF.

The J gene is TRBJ2-2, the V gene TRBV6-5; no definite D call. Germline CDR1 is MNHEY and CDR2 is SVGAGI. The length of the CDR3 is 15 residues. The V and J ends lost 2 bases and 2 bases respectively, with 9 bases between them. CDR3 in amino acids: CASSYGQTNTGELFF. CDR3 bases: TGTGCCAGCAGTTACGGGCAGACCAACACCGGGGAGCTGTTTTTT.

This chain's CDR3 is CASSLGRDDTQYF. In DNA form, the CDR3 reads TGTGCCAGCAGCTTGGGGAGGGACGATACGCAGTATTTT. The chain combines TRBV5-4 with TRBJ2-3, with a weak D call TRBD2 (6 bases). CDR1 SGHNT and CDR2 YYREEE come from the germline V gene (reference sequence). This CDR3 contains 13 residues. V was trimmed by 0 bases and J by 6 bases, leaving 8 bases between them.

V and J are TRBV4-2 and TRBJ2-1, with unresolved D. Germline V gene sequence: CDR1 LGHNA, CDR2 YNFKEQ. This CDR3 region has 15 residues. The V gene lost 1 base and the J gene lost 5 bases, with 12 bases spanning the gap. The CDR3 nucleotides read TGTGCCAGCAGCCAAGTGAACAGTGAGAACAATGAGCAGTTCTTC. Translated, it gives CASSQVNSENNEQFF.

For the CDR3, the DNA is TGTGCCAGTAGCGCGCGGACAGGCTCCTACGAGCAGTACTTC. Translation gives CASSARTGSYEQYF. The J gene is TRBJ2-7, the V gene TRBV19; the match to TRBD1 covers 7 bases. The germline V gene has CDR1 LNHDA and CDR2 SQIVND (reference sequence). The CDR3 consists of 14 residues. Losses at the gene ends were 6 bases for V and 0 bases for J; bases not matched to a gene: 5.

The chain's CDR3 is CASSGTVFSYEQYF. Here the CDR3 DNA reads TGTGCCAGTAGTGGGACAGTTTTCTCCTACGAGCAGTACTTC. The rearrangement uses TRBV19 and TRBJ2-7, with 7 bases fitting TRBD1. The trim removed 5 bases at V and 0 bases at J, leaving 4 bases unmatched. The CDR3 sequence is 14 residues long. Germline CDR1 LNHDA, CDR2 SQIVND (reference sequence).

V usage is TRBV7-2 and J usage is TRBJ2-5, with 8 nucleotides matching TRBD2. The CDR3 runs 14 residues. The germline V gene has CDR1 SGHTA and CDR2 FQGNSA. V gave up 2 bases and J gave up 4 bases; unmatched junction bases: 3. DNA of the CDR3: TGTGCCAGCAGCTTATATAGCGGGATAGAGACCCAGTACTTC. This sequence encodes CASSLYSGIETQYF.

The rearrangement joins TRBV27 to TRBJ1-4; D is ambiguous. The V gene's germline CDR1 is MNHEY and CDR2 SMNVEV (reference sequence). The V gene lost 4 bases and the J gene lost 7 bases, with 10 bases spanning the gap. This CDR3 has 13 residues. The CDR3 DNA sequence: TGTGCCAGCAGTTACAGAGAGGGTGAAAAACTGTTTTTT. It specifies CASSYREGEKLFF. Full variable domain (rest looked up from reference TRBV27 and TRBJ1-4): EAQVTQNPRYLITVTGKKLTVTCSQNMNHEYMSWYRQDPGLGLRQIYYSMNVEVTDKGDVPEGYKVSRKEKRNFPLILESPSPNQTSLYFCASSYREGEKLFFGSGTQLSVL.

This chain connects TRBV30 to TRBJ2-1; possibly TRBD2 for D (5 bases). Per the germline V gene, CDR1 is GTSNPN and CDR2 is SVGIG (reference sequence). V dropped 4 bases and J dropped 2 bases, with 9 bases sitting between them. The CDR3 sequence is 13 residues long. CDR3 coding DNA: TGTGCCTGGAAAGGGAGAGCCTACAATGAGCAGTTCTTC. This sequence encodes CAWKGRAYNEQFF.

The chain uses TRBV19 and TRBJ1-4, with D perhaps TRBD1 (6 bases). The germline CDR1 and CDR2 sequences are LNHDA and SQIVND (reference sequence). This CDR3 region has 11 residues. V was cut by 3 bases and J by 16 bases, with 12 bases left in between. The CDR3 DNA follows: TGTGCCAGTAGTATTCTGGGACACACGTTTTTT. It is translated as CASSILGHTFF.

The rearrangement links TRBV27 to TRBJ1-2, with 8 bases lining up with TRBD1. This CDR3 has 14 amino acids. The junction had 5 bases not matched to a gene; V was cut back by 0 bases and J by 8 bases. Germline-derived CDR1 and CDR2 are MNHEY and SMNVEV (reference sequence). CDR3 coding DNA: TGTGCCAGCAGTTTATCGTTCAGGGGGCTAGGCTACACCTTC. The encoded protein is CASSLSFRGLGYTF.

The rearrangement uses TRBV9 and TRBJ2-7, with 9 bases matching TRBD1. Trimming removed 3 bases from V and 4 bases from J; junction bases left unmatched: 2. CDR3 length: 13 amino acids. Germline CDR1 and CDR2: SGDLS and YYNGEE. In DNA form, the CDR3 reads TGTGCCAGCAGCGGGGGACAGGGTTACGAGCAGTACTTC. It encodes CASSGGQGYEQYF. Full variable domain (missing parts from reference TRBV9 and TRBJ2-7): DSGVTQTPKHLITATGQRVTLRCSPRSGDLSVYWYQQSLDQGLQFLIQYYNGEERAKGNILERFSAQQFPDLHSELNLSSLELGDSALYFCASSGGQGYEQYFGPGTRLTVT.

This clone came up once. The rearrangement joins TRBV29-1 to TRBJ1-2; 7 bases fit TRBD1. The trim removed 3 bases at V and 7 bases at J, leaving 8 bases unmatched. CDR3 length: 13 amino acids. CDR1 SQVTM and CDR2 ANQGSEA come from the germline V gene. The CDR3 loop is CSVDTQGGFGYTF. CDR3 coding DNA: TGCAGCGTTGATACGCAGGGGGGATTTGGCTACACCTTC.

The chain is built from TRBV30 and TRBJ2-7, with 11 bases fitting TRBD2. Germline trimming cut 1 base from V and 5 bases from J; bases unmatched to any gene: 7. Germline CDR1 reads GTSNPN; CDR2 reads SVGIG (reference sequence). There are 15 residues in the CDR3. For the CDR3, the DNA is TGTGCCTGGAGTGAAATACTAGCGGGAGACAACGAGCAGTACTTC. Translation: CAWSEILAGDNEQYF.

The CDR3 region is CASSDSGTGFYEQYF. DNA for the CDR3: TGTGCCAGCAGCGACTCCGGGACAGGATTCTACGAGCAGTACTTC. This chain links TRBV4-2 with TRBJ2-7, with 8 bases aligning to TRBD1. The CDR3 sequence is 15 residues long. CDR1 is LGHNA and CDR2 is YNFKEQ in the germline V gene. Unmatched junction bases numbered 9, after V lost 5 bases and J lost 3 bases.

The chain couples TRBV4-3 to TRBJ2-5; D is ambiguous. Germline CDR1 and CDR2: LGHNA and YSLEER. The CDR3 contains 13 residues. V gave up 1 base and J gave up 3 bases, with 6 bases separating them. CDR3 protein: CASSQGREETQYF. DNA of the CDR3: TGCGCCAGCAGCCAAGGTAGAGAAGAGACCCAGTACTTC.

The chain links TRBV5-4 to TRBJ1-1; a weak D match, TRBD1 (5 bases). Between the trimmed V and J ends, which lost 4 bases and 2 bases, there was a span of 9 bases. Germline V lookup: CDR1 SGHNT, CDR2 YYREEE (reference sequence). CDR3 length equals 13 residues. CDR3 loop: CASSEDINTEAFF. CDR3 in DNA: TGTGCCAGCAGCGAGGACATCAACACTGAAGCTTTCTTT. Using reference TRBV5-4 and TRBJ1-1 for the parts outside the CDR3, the full variable domain is ETGVTQSPTHLIKTRGQQVTLRCSSQSGHNTVSWYQQALGQGPQFIFQYYREEENGRGNFPPRFSGLQFPNYSSELNVNALELDDSALYLCASSEDINTEAFFGQGTRLTVV.

CDR3 nucleotides: TGTGCCAGCATACAAACAGGGGGTTATGGTAACTATGGCTACACCTTC. It translates to CASIQTGGYGNYGYTF. The rearrangement links TRBV7-9 to TRBJ1-2; the match to TRBD1 covers 8 bases. Germline V gene data show CDR1 as SEHNR and CDR2 as FQNEAQ (reference sequence). V was pared by 7 bases and J by 1 base, with 11 bases of the junction left unmatched. The CDR3 has 16 amino acids.